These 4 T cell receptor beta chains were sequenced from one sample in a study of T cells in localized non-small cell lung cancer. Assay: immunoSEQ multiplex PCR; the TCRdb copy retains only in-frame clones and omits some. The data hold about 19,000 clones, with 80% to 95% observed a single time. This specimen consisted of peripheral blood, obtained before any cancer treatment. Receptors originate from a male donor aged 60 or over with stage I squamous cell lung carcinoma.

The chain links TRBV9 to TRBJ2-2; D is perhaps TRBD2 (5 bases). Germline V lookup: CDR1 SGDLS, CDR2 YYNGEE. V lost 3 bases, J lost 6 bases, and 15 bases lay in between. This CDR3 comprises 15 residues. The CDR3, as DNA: TGTGCCAGCAGCGGAACTAGTGCTGGAGCCGGGGAGCTGTTTTTT. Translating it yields CASSGTSAGAGELFF.

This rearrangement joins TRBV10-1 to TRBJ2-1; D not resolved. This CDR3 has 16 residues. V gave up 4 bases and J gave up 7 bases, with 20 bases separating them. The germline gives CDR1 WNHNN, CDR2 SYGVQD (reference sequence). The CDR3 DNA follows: TGCGCCAGCAGTGCTATGGGTAGGGAAAACTCGAATGAGCAGTTCTTC. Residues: CASSAMGRENSNEQFF.

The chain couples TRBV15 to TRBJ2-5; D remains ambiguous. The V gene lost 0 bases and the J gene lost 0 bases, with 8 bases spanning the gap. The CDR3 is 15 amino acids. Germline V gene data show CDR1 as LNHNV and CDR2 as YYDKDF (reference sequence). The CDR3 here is CATSREGQYQETQYF. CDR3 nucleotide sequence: TGTGCCACCAGCAGAGAAGGGCAGTACCAAGAGACCCAGTACTTC.

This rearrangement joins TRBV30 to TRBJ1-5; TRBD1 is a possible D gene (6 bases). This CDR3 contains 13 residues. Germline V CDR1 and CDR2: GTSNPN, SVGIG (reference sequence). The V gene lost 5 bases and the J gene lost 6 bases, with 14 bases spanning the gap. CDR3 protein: CAWDRSRGQPQHF. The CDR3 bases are TGTGCCTGGGACAGGTCGCGGGGTCAGCCCCAGCATTTT. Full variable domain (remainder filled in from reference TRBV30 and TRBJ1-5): SQTIHQWPATLVQPVGSPLSLECTVEGTSNPNLYWYRQAAGRGLQLLFYSVGIGQISSEVPQNLSASRPQDRQFILSSKKLLLSDSGFYLCAWDRSRGQPQHFGDGTRLSIL.